The 32 T cell receptor beta chains in this list originate from one sample, sequenced in a study of PD-L1 blockade in urothelial cancer (dated by TCRdb to about 2017). The library was obtained by the immunoSEQ multiplex PCR assay. This is the immuneACCESS table as TCRdb keeps it, with only in-frame sequences that have V and J called. A part of the clones is gone; compared with another copy, unresolved V genes explain less than half, and the rest is unexplained. The sample records 85,000 to 130,000 clones, over 80% of which are singletons. Of the sample, approximately 1% is held by the ten largest clones. The sample consisted of PBMCs, taken around atezolizumab (anti-PD-L1) treatment. These receptors originate from a woman aged 80 or older with urothelial cancer.

V is TRBV7-6 and J is TRBJ2-1; no firm D call. Trimming pared 4 bases from V and 6 bases from J, leaving 10 bases between. The CDR3 consists of 13 residues. Germline V CDR1 and CDR2: SGHVS, FNYEAQ. The CDR3 reads CASSSPWSNEQFF. The DNA of the CDR3 is TGTGCCAGCAGCTCCCCGTGGAGCAATGAGCAGTTCTTC.

The gene calls are TRBV5-1 and TRBJ2-7, with D possibly being TRBD2 (5 bases). The V end was cut by 0 bases, the J end by 0 bases, with 13 bases between. Germline V lookup: CDR1 SGHRS, CDR2 YFSETQ. The CDR3 has 16 residues. CDR3 in amino acids: CASSLDQRSPSYEQYF. Written as DNA, the CDR3 is TGCGCCAGCAGCTTGGATCAGCGGAGTCCCTCCTACGAGCAGTACTTC.

V is TRBV18 and J is TRBJ2-3; 10 bases line up with TRBD2. V was clipped by 2 bases and J by 0 bases; unmatched bases: 5. CDR1 and CDR2 (germline): KGHSH, LQKENI. This CDR3 spans 17 amino acids. For the CDR3, the DNA is TGTGCCAGCTCACCAGAAGGACTAGCGGTTAGCACAGATACGCAGTATTTT. It specifies CASSPEGLAVSTDTQYF.

The genes are TRBV7-6 and TRBJ2-3, with 14 bases that match TRBD2. CDR1 is SGHVS and CDR2 is FNYEAQ in the germline V gene. The CDR3 runs 16 residues. V lost 5 bases and J lost 5; bases outside the gene matches: 6. CDR3 protein: CASSPGLAGGVDTQYF. In DNA form, the CDR3 reads TGTGCCAGCAGCCCTGGACTAGCGGGAGGTGTAGATACGCAGTATTTT.

The J gene is TRBJ1-1, the V gene TRBV7-9, with D possibly matching TRBD1 (5 bases). Germline V gene sequence: CDR1 SEHNR, CDR2 FQNEAQ (reference sequence). The V end was cut by 5 bases, the J end by 4 bases, with 14 bases between. The CDR3 spans 14 residues. The CDR3 loop reads CASSPRDGGTEAFF. The DNA for the CDR3 is TGTGCCAGCAGCCCCCGGGACGGGGGCACTGAAGCTTTCTTT.

The chain couples TRBV5-1 to TRBJ1-1; 8 nucleotides match TRBD1. Germline lookup yields CDR1 SGHRS and CDR2 YFSETQ. The CDR3 contains 14 residues. Trimming at V came to 4 bases and at J to 4 bases, leaving 6 bases not matched to a gene. CDR3: CASSPQGAGTEAFF. The CDR3, as DNA: TGCGCCAGCAGCCCTCAGGGGGCCGGCACTGAAGCTTTCTTT.

The V and J genes are TRBV7-3 and TRBJ1-2; 9 nucleotides align to TRBD1. J was trimmed by 2 bases and V by 4 bases; bases with no gene match: 5. The germline V gene has CDR1 SGHTA and CDR2 FQGTGA. The CDR3 totals 15 residues. CDR3 amino acids: CASSSGTGTNYGYTF. The CDR3 DNA sequence: TGTGCCAGCAGCTCTGGGACAGGGACCAACTATGGCTACACCTTC.

The chain recombines TRBV6-4 with TRBJ2-2; D might be TRBD1 (5 bases). Trimming took off 7 bases at V and 3 bases at J, with 15 bases between the two ends. Germline V gives CDR1 MRHNA, CDR2 SNTAGT. This CDR3 spans 15 amino acids. The CDR3 nucleotides are TGTGCCAGCACCCAGGGAAAGTGCTACACCGGGGAGCTGTTTTTT. It yields the protein CASTQGKCYTGELFF.

This chain joins TRBV5-1 and TRBJ1-2; 7 nucleotides match TRBD1. This CDR3 region has 16 residues. The V and J ends lost 3 bases and 4 bases, in that order; junction bases with no gene match: 12. CDR1 and CDR2 from the germline V gene are SGHRS and YFSETQ. The CDR3 DNA reads as TGCGCCAGCAGCTCGTGGGACAGAACTAATTTCTATGGCTACACCTTC. Its protein product is CASSSWDRTNFYGYTF. Full variable domain (remainder filled in from reference TRBV5-1 and TRBJ1-2): KAGVTQTPRYLIKTRGQQVTLSCSPISGHRSVSWYQQTPGQGLQFLFEYFSETQRNKGNFPGRFSGRQFSNSRSEMNVSTLELGDSALYLCASSSWDRTNFYGYTFGSGTRLTVV.

This chain connects TRBV19 to TRBJ2-1; D might be TRBD2 (6 bases). The V and J ends lost 6 bases and 13 bases respectively, with 25 bases between them. The CDR3 is 15 residues long. Germline CDR1 is LNHDA and CDR2 is SQIVND (reference sequence). CDR3 DNA sequence: TGTGCCAGTAGGTCCCCGGGAGAAGTCGCTCTGGACCAGTTCTTC. Translating gives CASRSPGEVALDQFF.

The CDR3 DNA follows: TGTGCCAGCTCACCCCCTAACGGGATCGGCACCGGGGAGCTGTTTTTT. As protein: CASSPPNGIGTGELFF. V is TRBV18 and J is TRBJ2-2; possibly TRBD2 for D (5 bases). The CDR3 loop spans 16 amino acids. The V and J ends lost 3 bases and 4 bases respectively, with 15 bases between them. The germline V gene has CDR1 KGHSH and CDR2 LQKENI.

The chain is built from TRBV19 and TRBJ1-5, with 9 bases lining up with TRBD1. This CDR3 has 14 amino acids. Germline V gene data show CDR1 as LNHDA and CDR2 as SQIVND (reference sequence). V lost 11 bases, J lost 5 bases, and 10 bases stayed unmatched. The CDR3 loop reads CAGSGQGYDQPQHF. The CDR3 DNA follows: TGTGCCGGATCGGGACAGGGATACGATCAGCCCCAGCATTTT.

CDR3 nucleotide sequence: TGTGCCAGTAGTATGGCCAGGGCCATGAACACTGAAGCTTTCTTT. This sequence encodes CASSMARAMNTEAFF. V is TRBV19 and J is TRBJ1-1; D possibly corresponds to TRBD1 (5 bases). Trimming pared 3 bases from V and 0 bases from J, leaving 11 bases between. Germline-derived CDR1 and CDR2 are LNHDA and SQIVND (reference sequence). CDR3 size: 15 residues.

The rearrangement uses TRBV7-2 and TRBJ2-3; D remains ambiguous. The CDR3 length is 12 residues. The germline gives CDR1 SGHTA, CDR2 FQGNSA. Deletions cut 5 bases from V and 6 bases from J, with 9 bases between. CDR3 in DNA: TGTGCCAGCAGCGCCTATTTGGATACGCAGTATTTT. Its protein product is CASSAYLDTQYF. The whole variable domain, filled in from reference TRBV7-2 and TRBJ2-3, reads GAGVSQSPSNKVTEKGKDVELRCDPISGHTALYWYRQSLGQGLEFLIYFQGNSAPDKSGLPSDRFSAERTGGSVSTLTIQRTQQEDSAVYLCASSAYLDTQYFGPGTRLTVL.

V and J are TRBV29-1 and TRBJ2-1, with 15 positions matching TRBD2. Looked up from germline, CDR1 is SQVTM and CDR2 is ANQGSEA. Germline trimming cut 4 bases from V and 0 bases from J; bases unmatched to any gene: 4. The length of the CDR3 is 17 residues. The CDR3 DNA follows: TGCAGCGTTGCCGGACTAGCGGGAGGGTCCTCCTACAATGAGCAGTTCTTC. It yields the protein CSVAGLAGGSSYNEQFF.

The V call is TRBV6-5, the J call TRBJ1-2; D is unresolved. Germline lookup yields CDR1 MNHEY and CDR2 SVGAGI. Trimming removed 6 bases from V and 1 base from J, with 9 bases in between. The CDR3 extends over 13 amino acids. CDR3 residues: CASSPTVNYGYTF. The CDR3 DNA reads as TGTGCCAGCAGCCCTACGGTTAACTATGGCTACACCTTC.

The V call is TRBV18, the J call TRBJ2-7, with unresolved D. This CDR3 comprises 13 residues. Germline V gene sequence: CDR1 KGHSH, CDR2 LQKENI. Deletions cut 3 bases from V and 4 bases from J, with 10 bases between. The DNA of the CDR3 is TGTGCCAGCTCACCGGAGTGGAGATACGAGCAGTACTTC. Translated, it gives CASSPEWRYEQYF.

This clone was picked up a small number of times. This chain uses TRBV19 with TRBJ1-1, with D uncertain. V gave up 6 bases and J gave up 0 bases, with 8 bases separating them. Germline CDR1 is LNHDA and CDR2 is SQIVND (reference sequence). The CDR3 extends over 13 amino acids. The CDR3 DNA is TGTGCCAGTAGCGGGGAGCTGAACACTGAAGCTTTCTTT. Its protein is CASSGELNTEAFF.

The gene calls are TRBV2 and TRBJ2-7; 7 positions match TRBD2. CDR1 and CDR2 (germline): SNHLY, FYNNEI. J lost 2 bases, V lost 6 bases, and 10 bases had no gene match. The CDR3 consists of 15 residues. The chain's CDR3 is CASRRTASGAYEQYF. The CDR3 coding sequence is TGTGCCAGCAGGAGGACGGCTAGCGGAGCCTACGAGCAGTACTTC.

The V call is TRBV5-4, the J call TRBJ1-1, with TRBD1 matching 9 bases. This CDR3 region has 16 residues. From germline, CDR1 is SGHNT and CDR2 YYREEE (reference sequence). V trimming: 4 bases; J trimming: 0 bases; junction bases outside the gene matches: 7. The CDR3 spells CASSLGTGRMNTEAFF. CDR3 nucleotide sequence: TGTGCCAGCAGCCTTGGGACAGGGAGGATGAACACTGAAGCTTTCTTT.

The chain recombines TRBV27 with TRBJ2-7; 7 bases match TRBD1. Germline V gives CDR1 MNHEY, CDR2 SMNVEV (reference sequence). This CDR3 spans 14 amino acids. Trimming at V came to 6 bases and at J to 3 bases, leaving 8 bases not matched to a gene. The CDR3 DNA sequence: TGTGCCAGCAGCCCGTTCCGACAGGGCTACGAGCAGTACTTC. Protein: CASSPFRQGYEQYF.

J is TRBJ2-4 and V is TRBV27, with 7 bases identical to TRBD2. CDR3 length equals 17 residues. Trimming removed 5 bases from V and 3 bases from J; junction bases left unmatched: 13. Per germline, CDR1 MNHEY and CDR2 SMNVEV (reference sequence). CDR3 amino acids: CASSPAGTVAGKNIQYF. DNA of the CDR3: TGTGCCAGCAGTCCAGCCGGGACGGTAGCGGGCAAAAACATTCAGTACTTC.

This chain uses TRBV9 with TRBJ2-7; tentative D call: TRBD2 (7 bases). V lost 6 bases, J lost 1 base, and 11 bases lay in between. The germline V gene has CDR1 SGDLS and CDR2 YYNGEE. This CDR3 contains 13 residues. The CDR3 DNA follows: TGTGCCAGCACAGGGGAGGGTTCCTACGAGCAGTACTTC. Encoded protein: CASTGEGSYEQYF.

The chain recombines TRBV10-3 with TRBJ1-1; 9 nucleotides align to TRBD1. Germline CDR1 ENHRY, CDR2 SYGVKD. V dropped 10 bases and J dropped 1; count of bases not matched to a gene: 16. The CDR3 length is 17 residues. CDR3 nucleotide sequence: TGTGCCACCATGCCTTACGCGAAGGACAGGGGGAACACTGAAGCTTTCTTT. It yields the protein CATMPYAKDRGNTEAFF.

The chain links TRBV10-3 to TRBJ1-5; D might be TRBD1 (5 bases). V lost 3 bases and J lost 9, with 12 bases in between. The CDR3 totals 13 residues. In germline, CDR1 is ENHRY, CDR2 SYGVKD. CDR3 bases: TGTGCCATCAGTGAAGGTGACCAGGGGCCCCAGCATTTT. Translated, it gives CAISEGDQGPQHF.

This chain connects TRBV6-1 to TRBJ2-7, with a weak D call TRBD2 (5 bases). Germline assignment: CDR1 MNHNS and CDR2 SASEGT. V was pared by 7 bases and J by 2 bases, with 9 bases between. The CDR3 is made up of 12 amino acids. CDR3 DNA: TGTGCCAGCACGGGAAGTCCCTACGAGCAGTACTTC. It encodes CASTGSPYEQYF.

This clone was seen just once. This sequence joins TRBV7-3 and TRBJ2-7, with 9 bases lining up with TRBD1. J was trimmed by 3 bases and V by 5 bases; bases with no gene match: 8. CDR3 size: 15 residues. CDR1 is SGHTA and CDR2 is FQGTGA in the germline V gene. The CDR3 loop reads CASSRTGTGIYEQYF. In DNA form, the CDR3 reads TGTGCCAGCAGCCGTACCGGGACAGGGATCTACGAGCAGTACTTC.

The V call is TRBV11-2, the J call TRBJ2-2, with TRBD2 as a possible D gene (5 bases). CDR1 and CDR2 from the germline V gene are SGHAT and FQNNGV. The CDR3 is 13 residues long. V was cut by 7 bases and J by 6 bases, with 12 bases left in between. CDR3 nucleotides: TGTGCCAGCACTACACGGGGTCCCGGGGAGCTGTTTTTT. Translation: CASTTRGPGELFF. The full variable domain, its missing parts supplied by reference TRBV11-2 and TRBJ2-2, is EAGVAQSPRYKIIEKRQSVAFWCNPISGHATLYWYQQILGQGPKLLIQFQNNGVVDDSQLPKDRFSAERLKGVDSTLKIQPAKLEDSAVYLCASTTRGPGELFFGEGSRLTVL.

The rearrangement joins TRBV28 to TRBJ1-2, with D possibly being TRBD1 (5 bases). Germline loops: CDR1 MDHEN, CDR2 SYDVKM. Trimming cost V 3 bases and J 4 bases, with 21 bases left between them. This CDR3 contains 17 residues. CDR3 nucleotides: TGTGCCAGCAGTTTCGCGGCAGGGAACCCGTCTGGCTATGGCTACACCTTC. Protein product: CASSFAAGNPSGYGYTF.

The V gene is TRBV6-1, the J gene TRBJ1-1, with a tentative D call TRBD1 (6 bases). Germline V lookup: CDR1 MNHNS, CDR2 SASEGT. The V end lost 4 bases, the J end lost 2 bases, and 14 bases lay between the germline ends. This CDR3 region has 15 residues. CDR3 coding DNA: TGTGCCAGCAGTGCGATGACAGGTGGCAACACTGAAGCTTTCTTT. It is translated as CASSAMTGGNTEAFF.

J is TRBJ2-1 and V is TRBV19; D not certain. Germline V lookup: CDR1 LNHDA, CDR2 SQIVND (reference sequence). Trimming pared 3 bases from V and 8 bases from J, leaving 5 bases between. The CDR3 loop spans 11 amino acids. CDR3 loop: CASSIMYEQFF. CDR3 nucleotides: TGTGCCAGTAGTATTATGTATGAGCAGTTCTTC.

This clone came up a few times. The V call is TRBV18, the J call TRBJ1-1, with no clear D. V lost 3 bases and J 10 bases, leaving 12 bases between the germline ends. Germline loops: CDR1 KGHSH, CDR2 LQKENI. The CDR3 runs to 12 residues. The CDR3 is CASSPGGQAAFF. The CDR3 DNA sequence: TGTGCCAGCTCACCGGGAGGGCAGGCAGCTTTCTTT. Supplemented by reference TRBV18 and TRBJ1-1, the full variable domain reads NAGVMQNPRHLVRRRGQEARLRCSPMKGHSHVYWYRQLPEEGLKFMVYLQKENIIDESGMPKERFSAEFPKEGPSILRIQQVVRGDSAAYFCASSPGGQAAFFGQGTRLTVV.